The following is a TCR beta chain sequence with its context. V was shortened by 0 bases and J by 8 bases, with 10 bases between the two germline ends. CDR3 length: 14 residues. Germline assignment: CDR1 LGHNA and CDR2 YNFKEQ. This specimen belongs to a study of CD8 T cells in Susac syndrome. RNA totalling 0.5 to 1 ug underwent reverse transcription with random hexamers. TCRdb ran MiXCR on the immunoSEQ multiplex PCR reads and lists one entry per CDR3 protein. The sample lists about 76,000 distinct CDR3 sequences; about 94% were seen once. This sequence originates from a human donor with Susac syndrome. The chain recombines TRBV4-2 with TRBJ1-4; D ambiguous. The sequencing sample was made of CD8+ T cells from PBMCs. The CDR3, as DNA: TGTGCCAGCAGCCAAGATGTGGCAGCCGAAAAACTGTTTTTT. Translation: CASSQDVAAEKLFF.